A selection of T cell receptor beta chains follows, all from one sample in a study of cytomegalovirus exposure and HLA in healthy donors. TCRdb's table, derived via immunoSEQ multiplex PCR, lists solely in-frame clones and lacks some. The table includes approximately 110,000 clones, around 94% detected once. Sample: PBMCs. Receptors were obtained from a woman aged 18 to 35 in good health and CMV-seronegative. Both conserved end residues are part of each CDR3. A D gene is named only where the DNA matches it firmly. Size is stated for part of the rows, as once, few or many counts, or as a class when the clone is expanded.

v_call: TRBV5-4; d_call: NA; clone_size: NA; j_call: TRBJ2-5; cdr3_nt: TGTGCCAGCAGCTTGGCCTCGGCTGCGGGTGAGACCCAGTACTTC; cdr3_aa: CASSLASAAGETQYF
v_call: TRBV29-1; d_call: NA; clone_size: NA; j_call: TRBJ1-2; cdr3_nt: TGCAGCGTTGAAGATCTCGCCAGAAACTATGGCTACACCTTC; cdr3_aa: CSVEDLARNYGYTF
v_call: TRBV18; d_call: TRBD1; clone_size: NA; j_call: TRBJ1-1; cdr3_nt: TGTGCCAGCTCACCGCCTAACCGGGACAGGGGAAATTTTGGAGCTTTCTTT; cdr3_aa: CASSPPNRDRGNFGAFF
v_call: TRBV2; d_call: TRBD1; clone_size: once; j_call: TRBJ2-5; cdr3_nt: TGTGCCAGCAGCGCCGGACAGGTTCTGGAGACCCAGTACTTC; cdr3_aa: CASSAGQVLETQYF
v_call: TRBV28; d_call: TRBD1; clone_size: NA; j_call: TRBJ2-3; cdr3_nt: TGTGCCAGCAGTTTAGGGACAGGCCACACAGATACGCAGTATTTT; cdr3_aa: CASSLGTGHTDTQYF
v_call: TRBV28; d_call: NA; clone_size: NA; j_call: TRBJ2-1; cdr3_nt: TGTGCCAGTACTTGGGGCAGTTTGGGGCATGAGCAGTTCTTC; cdr3_aa: CASTWGSLGHEQFF
v_call: TRBV30; d_call: TRBD1; clone_size: NA; j_call: TRBJ1-6; cdr3_nt: TGTGCCTGGAGTGTAGCCGGGACAGGGAATTCACCCCTCCACTTT; cdr3_aa: CAWSVAGTGNSPLHF
v_call: TRBV28; d_call: NA; clone_size: once; j_call: TRBJ2-7; cdr3_nt: TGTGCCAGCAGTCTACGGACGGGACTCCTCTACGAGCAGTACTTC; cdr3_aa: CASSLRTGLLYEQYF
v_call: TRBV11-2; d_call: NA; clone_size: NA; j_call: TRBJ2-7; cdr3_nt: TGTGCCAGCAGCTTTCTCGTCGCGGCCCACGAGCAGTACTTC; cdr3_aa: CASSFLVAAHEQYF
v_call: TRBV4-2; d_call: NA; clone_size: NA; j_call: TRBJ1-2; cdr3_nt: TGTGCCAGCAGCCAAGTTGCCAGGGGTGACTATGGCTACACCTTC; cdr3_aa: CASSQVARGDYGYTF
v_call: TRBV5-6; d_call: NA; clone_size: NA; j_call: TRBJ2-3; cdr3_nt: TGTGCCAGCAGCCGTCCTATCGCGGACAGAATCACGCAGTATTTT; cdr3_aa: CASSRPIADRITQYF
v_call: TRBV27; d_call: TRBD2; clone_size: NA; j_call: TRBJ2-2; cdr3_nt: TGTGCCAGCAGTGTCTCACTAGCGGCTAACACCGGGGAGCTGTTTTTT; cdr3_aa: CASSVSLAANTGELFF
v_call: TRBV29-1; d_call: NA; clone_size: NA; j_call: TRBJ2-7; cdr3_nt: TGCAGCGTTGAAGCGGGAACTTCCTACGAGCAGTACTTC; cdr3_aa: CSVEAGTSYEQYF
v_call: TRBV5-1; d_call: NA; clone_size: NA; j_call: TRBJ1-2; cdr3_nt: TGCGCCAGCAGCTTGGATCAGGGTGATCGCGGCTACACCTTC; cdr3_aa: CASSLDQGDRGYTF
v_call: TRBV5-1; d_call: NA; clone_size: NA; j_call: TRBJ1-1; cdr3_nt: TGCGCCAGCAGCTTGTCGACAGTCTGGACTGAAGCTTTCTTT; cdr3_aa: CASSLSTVWTEAFF
v_call: TRBV28; d_call: NA; clone_size: NA; j_call: TRBJ1-2; cdr3_nt: TGTGCCAGCAGAGAGGCTTTAAACTATGGCTACACCTTC; cdr3_aa: CASREALNYGYTF
v_call: TRBV6-1; d_call: TRBD2; clone_size: NA; j_call: TRBJ2-5; cdr3_nt: TGTGCCAGCAGTGAGGAGCGGGGGGGCTACGAGACCCAGTACTTC; cdr3_aa: CASSEERGGYETQYF
v_call: TRBV10-2; d_call: NA; clone_size: NA; j_call: TRBJ2-7; cdr3_nt: TGCGCCAGCAGCCCAAGGGACTTCCAGCAGTACTTC; cdr3_aa: CASSPRDFQQYF
v_call: TRBV6-6; d_call: TRBD1; clone_size: NA; j_call: TRBJ2-2; cdr3_nt: TGTGCCAGCTGGGGACAGGGGGGCACCGGGGAGCTGTTTTTT; cdr3_aa: CASWGQGGTGELFF
v_call: TRBV5-6; d_call: NA; clone_size: once; j_call: TRBJ2-1; cdr3_nt: TGTGCCAGCAGCTCACAAGGGGGTCCGGAGCAGTTCTTC; cdr3_aa: CASSSQGGPEQFF
v_call: TRBV30; d_call: NA; clone_size: NA; j_call: TRBJ1-3; cdr3_nt: TGTGCCTGGAGGGAGACCCGCTCTGGAAACACCATATATTTT; cdr3_aa: CAWRETRSGNTIYF
v_call: TRBV27; d_call: TRBD1; clone_size: NA; j_call: TRBJ2-7; cdr3_nt: TGTGCCAGCAGTTTTGAGGGACAGGGTGGCGAGCAGTACTTC; cdr3_aa: CASSFEGQGGEQYF
v_call: TRBV9; d_call: NA; clone_size: NA; j_call: TRBJ2-3; cdr3_nt: TGTGCCAGCAGCGTAGCAGGGGATGATACGCAGTATTTT; cdr3_aa: CASSVAGDDTQYF
v_call: TRBV5-1; d_call: TRBD1; clone_size: once; j_call: TRBJ1-1; cdr3_nt: TGCGCCAGCAGCTTAGTCGGGACAGGGATGAACACTGAAGCTTTCTTT; cdr3_aa: CASSLVGTGMNTEAFF
v_call: TRBV11-2; d_call: TRBD2; clone_size: once; j_call: TRBJ2-1; cdr3_nt: TGTGCCAGCAGCCGGGGACTAGCGGGATACAATGAGCAGTTCTTC; cdr3_aa: CASSRGLAGYNEQFF
v_call: TRBV4-2; d_call: TRBD2; clone_size: NA; j_call: TRBJ2-1; cdr3_nt: TGTGCCAGCAGCCAAGAAGGACTAGCGGGAGGATTATACAATGAGCAGTTCTTC; cdr3_aa: CASSQEGLAGGLYNEQFF
v_call: TRBV7-2; d_call: NA; clone_size: NA; j_call: TRBJ1-2; cdr3_nt: TGTGCCATCGGGAGGGGTCCTCGGGGCTACACCTTC; cdr3_aa: CAIGRGPRGYTF
v_call: TRBV9; d_call: TRBD1; clone_size: medium-sized; j_call: TRBJ1-2; cdr3_nt: TGTGCCAGCCTATCCGGGACAGGGAATGGCTACACCTTC; cdr3_aa: CASLSGTGNGYTF
v_call: TRBV4-1; d_call: TRBD2; clone_size: NA; j_call: TRBJ2-7; cdr3_nt: TGCGCCAGCACCCAAGGGCCCCTTGGGGGGGAGGAGCAGTACTTC; cdr3_aa: CASTQGPLGGEEQYF
v_call: TRBV7-9; d_call: NA; clone_size: NA; j_call: TRBJ1-6; cdr3_nt: TGTGCCAGCACGAGACTGGAGCAAAATTCACCCCTCCACTTT; cdr3_aa: CASTRLEQNSPLHF
v_call: TRBV5-1; d_call: NA; clone_size: NA; j_call: TRBJ2-5; cdr3_nt: TGCGCCAGCAGCTTGTGGGGGCCCCCAGAGACCCAGTACTTC; cdr3_aa: CASSLWGPPETQYF
v_call: TRBV5-1; d_call: TRBD1; clone_size: NA; j_call: TRBJ1-1; cdr3_nt: TGCGCCAGCAGCTTGGGCGCCGGGACAGGGAACACTGAAGCTTTCTTT; cdr3_aa: CASSLGAGTGNTEAFF
v_call: TRBV4-1; d_call: TRBD2; clone_size: NA; j_call: TRBJ2-1; cdr3_nt: TGCGCCAGCAGCCAGCTAGCGGGAGCGGTCGGGACCAATGATGAGCAGTTCTTC; cdr3_aa: CASSQLAGAVGTNDEQFF
v_call: TRBV6-5; d_call: NA; clone_size: NA; j_call: TRBJ2-7; cdr3_nt: TGTGCCAGCGCCAGCGTCGTATCCTACGAGCAGTACTTC; cdr3_aa: CASASVVSYEQYF
v_call: TRBV11-2; d_call: TRBD1; clone_size: NA; j_call: TRBJ1-2; cdr3_nt: TGTGCCAGCAGCCCCGGGACAGAATTTTATGGCTACACCTTC; cdr3_aa: CASSPGTEFYGYTF